This is a list of T cell receptor beta chains from one sample in a study of Ad26.COV2.S vaccination and SARS-CoV-2 variants. The protocol was immunoSEQ multiplex PCR, while the TCRdb copy is restricted to in-frame clones and leaves out a portion. The data show hundreds of thousands of clones, roughly 85% seen once. The sample consisted of peripheral blood, taken in a trial of Ad26.COV2.S vaccine versus placebo. Receptors originate from a person between 18 and 65 years old who received the Ad26.COV2.S COVID-19 vaccine or a placebo. Both conserved end residues are part of each CDR3. The D gene is left open where the match is weak. Clone size is given for some rows only: seen once, a few or many times, or a class if the clone is expanded.

j_gene,d_gene,abundance,v_gene,CDR3aa,CDR3nt
TRBJ1-6,TRBD1,-,TRBV4-3,CASSQAQGADNSPLHF,TGCGCCAGCAGCCAAGCGCAGGGGGCCGATAATTCACCCCTCCACTTT
TRBJ2-3,-,-,TRBV7-2,CASSLYRADTQYF,TGTGCCAGCAGCTTATACAGGGCAGATACGCAGTATTTT
TRBJ1-1,-,few,TRBV5-5,CASSPTALNTEAFF,TGTGCCAGCAGCCCGACAGCACTGAACACTGAAGCTTTCTTT
TRBJ2-5,TRBD2,-,TRBV5-1,CASSLAGRGVQETQYF,TGCGCCAGCAGCCTTGCTGGGCGGGGGGTCCAAGAGACCCAGTACTTC
TRBJ1-4,-,-,TRBV5-1,CASSSPGGRTNEKLFF,TGCGCCAGCAGCTCGCCGGGGGGCAGAACTAATGAAAAACTGTTTTTT
TRBJ1-5,TRBD1,-,TRBV15,CATSSGGGNQPQHF,TGTGCCACGTCCTCAGGGGGCGGCAATCAGCCCCAGCATTTT
TRBJ1-1,-,-,TRBV5-4,CASSRTYYTEAFF,TGTGCCAGCAGCCGGACGTATTACACTGAAGCTTTCTTT
TRBJ1-2,TRBD1,few,TRBV5-6,CASSSRYRGRVYGYTF,TGTGCCAGCAGCTCGCGCTACAGGGGGCGAGTCTATGGCTACACCTTC
TRBJ1-1,-,once,TRBV7-3,CASSLTPALVNTEAFF,TGTGCCAGCAGCTTAACCCCCGCCCTAGTGAACACTGAAGCTTTCTTT
TRBJ2-1,TRBD1,-,TRBV27,CASHRGRAYNEQFF,TGTGCCAGCCACAGGGGACGGGCCTACAATGAGCAGTTCTTC
TRBJ2-2,TRBD2,-,TRBV7-9,CASSLARLAGVNGELFF,TGTGCCAGCAGCTTAGCGCGGCTAGCGGGAGTTAACGGGGAGCTGTTTTTT
TRBJ1-3,-,-,TRBV29-1,CSVQYSSGNTIYF,TGCAGCGTTCAGTACAGCTCTGGAAACACCATATATTTT
TRBJ2-7,TRBD2,-,TRBV5-1,CASSSTTSGRGTYEQYF,TGCGCCAGCAGCTCCACCACTAGCGGGAGGGGGACCTACGAGCAGTACTTC
TRBJ1-1,TRBD1,once,TRBV19,CASSPSTGGGTEAFF,TGTGCCAGTAGCCCCTCGACAGGGGGCGGCACTGAAGCTTTCTTT
TRBJ2-7,TRBD2,-,TRBV2,CASSSRLAGDYEQYF,TGTGCCAGCAGTTCTCGACTAGCGGGAGACTACGAGCAGTACTTC
TRBJ2-7,-,-,TRBV29-1,CSVPQGGNEQYF,TGCAGCGTACCACAGGGTGGAAACGAGCAGTACTTC
TRBJ2-3,TRBD2,-,TRBV7-2,CASSPSPSGGDADTQYF,TGTGCCAGCAGCCCAAGCCCTAGCGGGGGGGACGCAGATACGCAGTATTTT
TRBJ2-3,-,once,TRBV4-2,CASSLLTSSTDTQYF,TGTGCCAGCAGCCTTTTAACCTCTAGCACAGATACGCAGTATTTT
TRBJ1-6,TRBD1,-,TRBV28,CASSSWTGRSSPLHF,TGTGCCAGCAGTTCTTGGACAGGGAGGAGTTCACCCCTCCACTTT
TRBJ2-2,TRBD2,-,TRBV4-3,CASSQDLTSGTLPGAGELFF,TGCGCCAGCAGCCAAGACCTGACTAGCGGAACTCTCCCAGGAGCCGGGGAGCTGTTTTTT
TRBJ2-1,TRBD2,-,TRBV11-3,CASSLETGGSQKQFF,TGTGCCAGCAGCTTAGAAACCGGGGGGTCACAAAAGCAGTTCTTC
TRBJ1-6,-,few,TRBV2,CASGAGSYNSPLHF,TGTGCCAGCGGAGCGGGCTCCTATAATTCACCCCTCCACTTT
TRBJ2-3,TRBD2,-,TRBV5-4,CASREGLAGDTDTQYF,TGTGCCAGCAGAGAGGGGCTAGCGGGAGACACAGATACGCAGTATTTT
TRBJ1-2,-,few,TRBV18,CASSPGVYGYTF,TGTGCCAGCTCACCAGGGGTCTATGGCTACACCTTC
TRBJ1-2,TRBD1,-,TRBV6-6,CASRQGAEGYTF,TGTGCCAGCAGACAGGGGGCGGAAGGCTACACCTTC
TRBJ1-2,-,-,TRBV20-1,CSPPAGYGYTF,TGCAGCCCGCCAGCGGGGTACGGCTACACCTTC
TRBJ2-1,-,-,TRBV4-1,CASSRENNEQFF,TGCGCCAGCAGCCGAGAGAACAATGAGCAGTTCTTC
TRBJ2-5,-,-,TRBV11-3,CASSLEGQTQYF,TGTGCCAGCAGCTTAGAGGGTCAGACCCAGTACTTC
TRBJ1-2,-,once,TRBV24-1,CATSDSGDGYTF,TGTGCCACCAGTGATTCAGGGGACGGCTACACCTTC
TRBJ1-1,TRBD1,-,TRBV18,CASSPQGTAGTGEAFF,TGTGCCAGCTCACCGCAGGGGACAGCCGGGACGGGTGAAGCTTTCTTT
TRBJ2-1,-,-,TRBV20-1,CSASRGHEQFF,TGCAGTGCTAGTCGAGGGCATGAGCAGTTCTTC